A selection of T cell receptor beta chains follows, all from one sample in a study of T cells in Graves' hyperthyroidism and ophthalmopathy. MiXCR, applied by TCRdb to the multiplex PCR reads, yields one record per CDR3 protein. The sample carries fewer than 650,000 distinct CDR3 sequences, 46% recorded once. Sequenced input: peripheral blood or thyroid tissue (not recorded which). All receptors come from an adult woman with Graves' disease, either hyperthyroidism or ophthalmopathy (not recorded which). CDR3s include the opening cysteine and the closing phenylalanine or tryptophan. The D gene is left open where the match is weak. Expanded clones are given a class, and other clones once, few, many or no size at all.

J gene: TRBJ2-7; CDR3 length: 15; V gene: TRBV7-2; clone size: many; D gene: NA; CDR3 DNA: TGTGCCAGCACCCCGTTCGGAGGGGAGACCTACGAGCAGTACTTC; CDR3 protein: CASTPFGGETYEQYF
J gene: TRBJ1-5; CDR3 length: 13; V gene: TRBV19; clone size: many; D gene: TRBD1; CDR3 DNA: TGTGCCAGCAGACAGGGCGGCAATCAGCCCCAGCATTTT; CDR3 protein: CASRQGGNQPQHF
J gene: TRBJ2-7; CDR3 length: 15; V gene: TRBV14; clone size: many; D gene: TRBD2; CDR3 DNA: TGTGCCAGCAGCCAAGAGGGGGACTATCTAGTCAAGCAGTACTTC; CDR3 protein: CASSQEGDYLVKQYF
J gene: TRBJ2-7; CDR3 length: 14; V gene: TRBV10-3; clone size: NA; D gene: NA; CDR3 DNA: TGTGCCATCAGTGGGGGGGCTAAGCTGTACGAGCAGTACTTC; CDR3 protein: CAISGGAKLYEQYF
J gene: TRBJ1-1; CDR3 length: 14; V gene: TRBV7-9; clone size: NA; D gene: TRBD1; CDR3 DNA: TGTGCCAGCAGCTCCTGGGGGACAGGGGATGGAGCTTTCTTT; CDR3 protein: CASSSWGTGDGAFF
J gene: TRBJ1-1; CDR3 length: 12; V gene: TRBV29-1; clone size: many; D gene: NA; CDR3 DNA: TGCAGCCCCGGGCCCACGGAGGCTGAAGCTTTCTTT; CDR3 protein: CSPGPTEAEAFF
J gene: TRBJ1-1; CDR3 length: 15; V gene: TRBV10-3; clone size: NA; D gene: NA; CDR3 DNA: TGTGCCACCATCGACAGGTCGGGTCCCGACACTGAAGCTTTCTTT; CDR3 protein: CATIDRSGPDTEAFF
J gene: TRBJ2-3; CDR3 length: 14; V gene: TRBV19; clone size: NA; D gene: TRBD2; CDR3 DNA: TGTGCCAGTAGGAAGCGGGAGATCACAGATACGCAGTATTTT; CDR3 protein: CASRKREITDTQYF
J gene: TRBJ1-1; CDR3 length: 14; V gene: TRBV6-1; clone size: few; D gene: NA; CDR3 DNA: TGTGCCAGCAGTGAACATATACTGAACACTGAAGCTTTCTTT; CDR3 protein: CASSEHILNTEAFF
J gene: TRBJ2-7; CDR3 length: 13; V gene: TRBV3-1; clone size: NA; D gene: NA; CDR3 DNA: TGTGTCAGCAGCGGCGATGACAGGTCCGAGCAGTACTTC; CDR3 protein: CVSSGDDRSEQYF
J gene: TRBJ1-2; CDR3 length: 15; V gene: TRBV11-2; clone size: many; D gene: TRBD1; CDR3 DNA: TGTGCCAGCAGCCTCCGACAGGGACTTAACTATGGCTACACCTTC; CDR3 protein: CASSLRQGLNYGYTF
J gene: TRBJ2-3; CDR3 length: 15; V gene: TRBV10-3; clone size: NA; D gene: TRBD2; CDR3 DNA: TGTGCCATCAGTGAGCCTAGCGGGAGAACAGATACGCAGTATTTT; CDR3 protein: CAISEPSGRTDTQYF
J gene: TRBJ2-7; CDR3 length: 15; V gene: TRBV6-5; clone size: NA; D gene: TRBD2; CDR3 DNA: TGTGCCAGCAGTTACAAGCCTAGCGGGATCAACGAGCAGTACTTC; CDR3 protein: CASSYKPSGINEQYF
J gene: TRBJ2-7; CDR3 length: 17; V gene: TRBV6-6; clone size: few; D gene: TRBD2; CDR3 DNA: TGTGCCAGCAGTTACTCGACTAGCGGGATCTTCTCCTACGAGCAGTACTTC; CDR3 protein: CASSYSTSGIFSYEQYF
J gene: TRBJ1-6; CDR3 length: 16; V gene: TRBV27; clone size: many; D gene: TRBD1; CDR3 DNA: TGTGCCAGCAGTGCCAGACAGGGGAGAAATAATTCACCCCTCCACTTT; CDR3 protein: CASSARQGRNNSPLHF
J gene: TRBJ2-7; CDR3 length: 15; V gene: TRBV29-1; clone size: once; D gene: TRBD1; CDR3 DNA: TGCAGCGTCCTCGCCTCCCCCGGGACAGATTACGAGCAGTACTTC; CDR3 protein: CSVLASPGTDYEQYF
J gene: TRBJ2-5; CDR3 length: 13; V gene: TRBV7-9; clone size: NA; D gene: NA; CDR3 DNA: TGTGCCAGCAGCTTAGTAGGAGGGCAGCCCCAGTACTTC; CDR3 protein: CASSLVGGQPQYF